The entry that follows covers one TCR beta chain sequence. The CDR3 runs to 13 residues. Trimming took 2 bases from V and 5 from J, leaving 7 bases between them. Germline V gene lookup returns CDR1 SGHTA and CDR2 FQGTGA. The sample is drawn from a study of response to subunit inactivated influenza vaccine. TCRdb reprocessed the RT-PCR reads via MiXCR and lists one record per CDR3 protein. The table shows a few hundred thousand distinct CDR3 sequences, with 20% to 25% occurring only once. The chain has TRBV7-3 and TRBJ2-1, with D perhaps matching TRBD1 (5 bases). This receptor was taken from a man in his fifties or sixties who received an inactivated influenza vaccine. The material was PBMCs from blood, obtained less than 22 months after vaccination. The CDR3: CASSLARDNEQFF. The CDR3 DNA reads TGTGCCAGCAGCTTAGCCAGGGACAATGAGCAGTTCTTC.